This T cell receptor (beta chain) was profiled in a study of shared clonotypes between healthy human individuals. Naive CD8 cells lacked CD45RO, underwent positive selection for CCR7 and left out terminally differentiated effector memory CD45RA+ cells. CDR1 and CDR2 from the germline V gene are LNHDA and SQIVND (reference sequence). The CDR3 runs 15 residues. V lost 6 bases to trimming and J lost 1 base, with 15 bases between them. Using immunoSEQ multiplex PCR, the repertoire was profiled, and TCRdb retains in-frame clones only, with some absent. This sample has some 2 million clones, with over 85% found just once.

The sample taken for sequencing was naive CD8+ T cells sorted from blood. V usage is TRBV19 and J usage is TRBJ1-1; the D gene is possibly TRBD1 (6 bases). The clonotype comes from a man younger than 30 in good health. The CDR3 spells CASRLLQGPNTEAFF. In DNA, the CDR3 is TGTGCCAGTAGACTACTACAGGGACCGAACACTGAAGCTTTCTTT.